Described below is a single TCR beta chain sequence and its context. This entry comes from a study of neoadjuvant anti-PD-1 for oral cavity cancer. Time point noted: after neoadjuvant nivolumab, at surgical resection. The CDR3 loop spans 14 amino acids. V shed 4 bases and J 0 bases; nucleotides not matched to a gene: 3. The germline gives CDR1 SGHRS, CDR2 YFSETQ. Profiled with immunoSEQ multiplex PCR; TCRdb holds only in-frame clones, not every one. The data show tens of thousands of clones, about 86% seen once. The J gene is TRBJ1-1, the V gene TRBV5-1, with 7 positions matching TRBD1. This receptor was taken from a person between 35 and 79 years old with oral cavity squamous cell carcinoma. This material consisted of PBMCs, taken after nivolumab (anti-PD-1) treatment. The CDR3 is CASSGTALNTEAFF. For the CDR3, the DNA is TGCGCCAGCAGCGGGACAGCCTTGAACACTGAAGCTTTCTTT.